This is a list of T cell receptor beta chains from one sample in a study of CD8+ T cells in alopecia areata. Sequencing was performed with immunoSEQ multiplex PCR; in TCRdb, only in-frame clones are kept and a portion is missing. The data show around 290,000 clones, more than 45% seen once. This specimen was CD4+ T cells sorted from blood, taken at week 24, from a patient treated with tofacitinib. These receptors were taken from a human donor with alopecia areata. CDR3s leave out the opening cysteine and the closing phenylalanine or tryptophan. Rows may omit the clone size; those that give it use once, few, many or a size class.

NA,TRBV27,ASSSTGTGGEQY
NA,TRBV10-3,ATSPMATKNSPLH
once,TRBV5-1,ASSPEGNLETQY
NA,TRBV29-1,SVVRDRTQY
NA,TRBV28,ASSSPGQAGDYEQY
NA,TRBV7-2,ASSLSAGQGYYEQY
NA,TRBV6-1,ASNRRGSEVYGYT
NA,TRBV7-7,ASSLGGGEKTQY
NA,TRBV25-1,GPRHPGFQTYEQY
NA,TRBV2,ASLPLTVRGEQY
few,TRBV5-1,ASSSLDRANTEAF
NA,TRBV30,AWSVLAEMGSPLH
NA,TRBV2,ASNPSPDSPLH
NA,TRBV30,AWSPLSGRGTGNTIY
NA,TRBV29-1,SSMTGTNYGYT